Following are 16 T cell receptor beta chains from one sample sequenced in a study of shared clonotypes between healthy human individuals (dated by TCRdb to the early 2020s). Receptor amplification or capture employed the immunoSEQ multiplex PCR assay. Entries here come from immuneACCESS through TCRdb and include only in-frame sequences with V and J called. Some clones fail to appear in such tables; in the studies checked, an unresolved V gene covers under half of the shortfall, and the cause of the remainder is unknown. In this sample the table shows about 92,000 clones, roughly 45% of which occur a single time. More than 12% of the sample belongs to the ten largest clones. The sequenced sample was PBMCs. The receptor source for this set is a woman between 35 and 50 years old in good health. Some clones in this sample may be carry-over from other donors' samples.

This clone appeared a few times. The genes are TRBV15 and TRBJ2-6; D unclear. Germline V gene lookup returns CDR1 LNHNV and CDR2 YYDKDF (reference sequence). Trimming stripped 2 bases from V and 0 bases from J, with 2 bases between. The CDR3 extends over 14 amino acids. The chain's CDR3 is CATSRFSGANVLTF. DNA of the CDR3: TGTGCCACCAGCAGATTCTCTGGGGCCAACGTCCTGACTTTC.

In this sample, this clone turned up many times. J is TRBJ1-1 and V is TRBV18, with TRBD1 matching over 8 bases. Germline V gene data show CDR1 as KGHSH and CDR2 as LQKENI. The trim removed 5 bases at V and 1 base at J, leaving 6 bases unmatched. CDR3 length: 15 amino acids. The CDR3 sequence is CASSSRTGSNTEAFF. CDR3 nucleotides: TGTGCCAGCTCAAGCCGGACAGGGTCGAACACTGAAGCTTTCTTT.

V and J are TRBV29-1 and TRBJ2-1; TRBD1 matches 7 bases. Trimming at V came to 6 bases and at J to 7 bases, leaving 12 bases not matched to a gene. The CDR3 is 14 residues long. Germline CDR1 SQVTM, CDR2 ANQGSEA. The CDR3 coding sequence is TGCAGCGTCCCAGGGGGTCGGTTATGGAATGAGCAGTTCTTC. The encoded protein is CSVPGGRLWNEQFF.

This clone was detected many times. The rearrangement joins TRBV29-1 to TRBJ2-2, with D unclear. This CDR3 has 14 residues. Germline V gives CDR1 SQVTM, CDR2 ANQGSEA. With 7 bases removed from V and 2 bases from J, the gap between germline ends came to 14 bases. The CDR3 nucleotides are TGCAGCGGGTTGGTGGGTCTCAACACCGGGGAGCTGTTTTTT. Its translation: CSGLVGLNTGELFF.

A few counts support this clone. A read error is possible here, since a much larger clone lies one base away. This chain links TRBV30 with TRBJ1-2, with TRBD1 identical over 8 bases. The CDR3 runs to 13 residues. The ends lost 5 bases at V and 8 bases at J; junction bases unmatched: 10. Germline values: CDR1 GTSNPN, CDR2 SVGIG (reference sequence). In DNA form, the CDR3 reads TGTGCCTGGGGTACGGACAGGGTAAAAGGCTACACCTTC. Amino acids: CAWGTDRVKGYTF.

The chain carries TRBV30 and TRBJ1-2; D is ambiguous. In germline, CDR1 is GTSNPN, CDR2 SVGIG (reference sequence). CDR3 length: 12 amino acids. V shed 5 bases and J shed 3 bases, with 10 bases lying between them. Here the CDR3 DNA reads TGTGCCTGGGAACGTCCCCACTATGGCTACACCTTC. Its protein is CAWERPHYGYTF.

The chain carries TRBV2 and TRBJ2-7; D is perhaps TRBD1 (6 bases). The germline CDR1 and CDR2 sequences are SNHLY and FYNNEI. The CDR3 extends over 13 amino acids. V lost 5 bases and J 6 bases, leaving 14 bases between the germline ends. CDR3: CASSRQVSGEQYF. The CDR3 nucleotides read TGTGCCAGCAGTCGACAGGTGTCGGGCGAGCAGTACTTC. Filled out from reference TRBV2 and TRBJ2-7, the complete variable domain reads EPEVTQTPSHQVTQMGQEVILRCVPISNHLYFYWYRQILGQKVEFLVSFYNNEISEKSEIFDDQFSVERPDGSNFTLKIRSTKLEDSAMYFCASSRQVSGEQYFGPGTRLTVT.

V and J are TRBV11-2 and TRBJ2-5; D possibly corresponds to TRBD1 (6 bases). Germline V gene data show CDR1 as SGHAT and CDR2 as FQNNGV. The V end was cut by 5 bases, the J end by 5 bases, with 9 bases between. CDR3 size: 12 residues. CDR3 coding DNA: TGTGCCAGCAGCGGGCAGGGGGAGACCCAGTACTTC. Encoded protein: CASSGQGETQYF.

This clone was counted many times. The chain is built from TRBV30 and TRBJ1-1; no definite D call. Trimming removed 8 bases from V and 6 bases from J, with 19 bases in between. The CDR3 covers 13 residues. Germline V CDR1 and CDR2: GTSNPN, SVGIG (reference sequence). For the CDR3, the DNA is TGTGCCGGAATCGTGGGCGGCAGAGCTGAAGCTTTCTTT. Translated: CAGIVGGRAEAFF.

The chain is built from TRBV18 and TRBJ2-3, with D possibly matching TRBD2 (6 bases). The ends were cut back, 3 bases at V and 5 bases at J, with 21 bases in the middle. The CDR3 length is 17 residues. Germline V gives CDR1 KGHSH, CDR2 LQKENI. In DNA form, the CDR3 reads TGTGCCAGCTCACCGCCAATTTTTACTAGCCTAAGAGATACGCAGTATTTT. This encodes CASSPPIFTSLRDTQYF. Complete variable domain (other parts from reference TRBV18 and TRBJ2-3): NAGVMQNPRHLVRRRGQEARLRCSPMKGHSHVYWYRQLPEEGLKFMVYLQKENIIDESGMPKERFSAEFPKEGPSILRIQQVVRGDSAAYFCASSPPIFTSLRDTQYFGPGTRLTVL.

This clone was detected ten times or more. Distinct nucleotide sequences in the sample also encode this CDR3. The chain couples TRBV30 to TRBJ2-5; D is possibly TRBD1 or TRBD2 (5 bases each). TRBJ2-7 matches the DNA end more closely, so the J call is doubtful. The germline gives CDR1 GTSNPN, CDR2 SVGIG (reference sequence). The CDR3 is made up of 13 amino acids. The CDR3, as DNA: TGTGCCTCGCCGGGACCGTCCATCTACGAGCAGTACTTC. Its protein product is CASPGPSIYEQYF.

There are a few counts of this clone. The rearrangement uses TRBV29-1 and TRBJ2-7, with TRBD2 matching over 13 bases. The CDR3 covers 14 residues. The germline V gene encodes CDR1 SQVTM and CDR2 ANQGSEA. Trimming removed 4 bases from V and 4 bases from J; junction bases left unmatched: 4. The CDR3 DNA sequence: TGCAGCGTTGCCGAGGGACTAGCGGGATACGAGCAGTACTTC. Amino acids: CSVAEGLAGYEQYF.

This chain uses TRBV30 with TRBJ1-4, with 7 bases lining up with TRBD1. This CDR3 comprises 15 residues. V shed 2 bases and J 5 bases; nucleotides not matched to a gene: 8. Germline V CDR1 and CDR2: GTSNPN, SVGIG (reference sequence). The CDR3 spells CAWSPGQGENEKLFF. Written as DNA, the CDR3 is TGTGCCTGGAGTCCCGGCCAGGGGGAAAATGAAAAACTGTTTTTT.

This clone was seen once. The DNA of the CDR3 is TGCAGCGTTCAGGGACTAGCGGGAGTCACCGGGGAGCTGTTTTTT. Its translation: CSVQGLAGVTGELFF. The rearrangement uses TRBV29-1 and TRBJ2-2, with 14 bases fitting TRBD2. CDR3 length: 15 residues. Germline V gene lookup returns CDR1 SQVTM and CDR2 ANQGSEA. Trimming at V came to 5 bases and at J to 4 bases, leaving 3 bases not matched to a gene.

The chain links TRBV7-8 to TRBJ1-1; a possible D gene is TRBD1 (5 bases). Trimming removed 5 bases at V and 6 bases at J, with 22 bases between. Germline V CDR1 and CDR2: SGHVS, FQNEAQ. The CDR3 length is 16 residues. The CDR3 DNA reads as TGTGCCAGCAGCGGACTTACAGGTAGCGGGGGATCTGAAGCTTTCTTT. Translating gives CASSGLTGSGGSEAFF.

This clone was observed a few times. This CDR3 is CSVLGGETQYF. The CDR3 region has the DNA TGCAGCGTCTTGGGGGGGGAGACCCAGTACTTC. The rearrangement uses TRBV29-1 and TRBJ2-5, with TRBD2 identical over 7 bases. The length of the CDR3 is 11 residues. In germline, CDR1 is SQVTM, CDR2 ANQGSEA. J lost 5 bases, V lost 6 bases, and 3 bases had no gene match.